Shown below are 14 T cell receptor beta chains from a single sample sequenced in a study of CD8+ T cells in alopecia areata. Extracted from the samples, RNA was reverse transcribed into cDNA to serve as the sequencing template. Profiled with immunoSEQ multiplex PCR; TCRdb holds only in-frame clones, not every one. Counted here are fewer than 200,000 clones, about 60% occurring once; the ten biggest clones make up about 15%. Sequencing was performed on CD4+ T cells sorted from blood, taken at week 0. The receptors were gathered from a human donor with alopecia areata.

The sample holds a few counts of this clone. The chain couples TRBV4-2 to TRBJ2-7; 13 bases fit TRBD2. The V gene end was trimmed by 4 bases and the J gene end by 7 bases; junction bases not matched to a gene: 10. The CDR3 sequence is 16 residues long. Per germline, CDR1 LGHNA and CDR2 YNFKEQ. The DNA of the CDR3 is TGTGCCAGCAGCCGCGGGACTAGCGGGGTTCTGGATGAGCAGTACTTC. This sequence encodes CASSRGTSGVLDEQYF.

The chain combines TRBV27 with TRBJ2-7; TRBD2 agrees at 7 bases. The germline gives CDR1 MNHEY, CDR2 SMNVEV (reference sequence). The CDR3 loop spans 13 amino acids. V was pared by 6 bases and J by 6 bases, with 8 bases of the junction left unmatched. Here the CDR3 reads CASSGLAEGEQYF. CDR3 DNA: TGTGCCAGCAGCGGCCTAGCGGAGGGCGAGCAGTACTTC.

The chain combines TRBV19 with TRBJ1-2; 7 bases fit TRBD1. In germline, CDR1 is LNHDA, CDR2 SQIVND (reference sequence). V dropped 8 bases and J dropped 2; count of bases not matched to a gene: 11. This CDR3 has 15 residues. In nucleotides, the CDR3 is TGTGCCAGTCACCCCCAGGACAGGAACAACTATGGCTACACCTTC. As protein: CASHPQDRNNYGYTF.

The chain is built from TRBV29-1 and TRBJ2-6; possibly TRBD2 for D (6 bases). Germline V lookup: CDR1 SQVTM, CDR2 ANQGSEA. The CDR3 has 13 amino acids. Trimming shortened V by 7 bases and J by 4 bases, and 11 bases separated the two germline ends. CDR3 protein: CSAIAEGANVLTF. CDR3 sequence (DNA): TGCAGCGCTATAGCGGAAGGGGCCAACGTCCTGACTTTC.

This chain links TRBV5-6 with TRBJ1-2, with D hard to call. Trimming left V 4 bases short and J 4 bases short, with 14 bases between. The length of the CDR3 is 14 residues. Per the germline V gene, CDR1 is SGHDT and CDR2 is YYEEEE. The CDR3 nucleotides are TGTGCCAGCAGCCTTCCCGGGGTGCCCTATGGCTACACCTTC. Translated: CASSLPGVPYGYTF.

The chain joins TRBV7-2 to TRBJ1-1; tentatively, D is TRBD1 (5 bases). Trimming took 3 bases from V and 11 from J, leaving 10 bases between them. The CDR3 sequence is 11 residues long. Germline CDR1 SGHTA, CDR2 FQGNSA. This CDR3 is CASSLPNRAFF. The CDR3 DNA sequence: TGTGCCAGCAGCTTGCCTAACAGGGCTTTCTTT.

The chain employs TRBV29-1 and TRBJ1-1; D is ambiguous. With 2 bases removed from V and 0 bases from J, the gap between germline ends came to 4 bases. CDR1 SQVTM and CDR2 ANQGSEA come from the germline V gene. The CDR3 sequence is 12 residues long. The CDR3 reads CSVERMNTEAFF. The CDR3 bases are TGCAGCGTTGAACGAATGAACACTGAAGCTTTCTTT. Variable domain in full (rest from reference TRBV29-1 and TRBJ1-1): SAVISQKPSRDICQRGTSLTIQCQVDSQVTMMFWYRQQPGQSLTLIATANQGSEATYESGFVIDKFPISRPNLTFSTLTVSNMSPEDSSIYLCSVERMNTEAFFGQGTRLTVV.

V usage is TRBV5-1 and J usage is TRBJ2-3; 9 nucleotides align to TRBD2. This CDR3 region has 16 residues. V lost 2 bases to trimming and J lost 3 bases; unmatched junction nucleotides: 7. The germline V gene encodes CDR1 SGHRS and CDR2 YFSETQ. The CDR3 protein is CASSFSSGGSTDTQYF. CDR3 sequence (DNA): TGCGCCAGCAGCTTCTCCAGCGGGGGGTCGACAGATACGCAGTATTTT.

This clone came up a few times. This sequence joins TRBV14 and TRBJ1-1; D perhaps matches TRBD1 (6 bases). The V end was cut by 4 bases, the J end by 5 bases, with 14 bases between. CDR1 SGHDN and CDR2 FVKESK come from the germline V gene. The CDR3 is made up of 14 amino acids. The CDR3: CASSPPGAGTEAFF. Written as DNA, the CDR3 is TGTGCCAGCAGCCCCCCAGGGGCTGGGACTGAAGCTTTCTTT.

This chain's CDR3 is CASRADSYNSPLHF. The CDR3, as DNA: TGTGCCAGCAGAGCGGACAGTTATAATTCACCCCTCCACTTT. The J gene is TRBJ1-6, the V gene TRBV25-1; D perhaps matches TRBD1 (6 bases). V dropped 6 bases and J dropped 4 bases, with 10 bases sitting between them. CDR3 size: 14 residues. Per the germline V gene, CDR1 is MGHDK and CDR2 is SYGVNS.

This chain connects TRBV2 to TRBJ1-2, with D possibly being TRBD1 (6 bases). The CDR3 has 15 residues. Trimming pared 7 bases from V and 4 bases from J, leaving 19 bases between. The germline gives CDR1 SNHLY, CDR2 FYNNEI. In DNA form, the CDR3 reads TGTGCCAGCAAGGGCCAAAAGGGGACATTCTATGGCTACACCTTC. Encoded protein: CASKGQKGTFYGYTF. Full variable domain (missing parts from reference TRBV2 and TRBJ1-2): EPEVTQTPSHQVTQMGQEVILRCVPISNHLYFYWYRQILGQKVEFLVSFYNNEISEKSEIFDDQFSVERPDGSNFTLKIRSTKLEDSAMYFCASKGQKGTFYGYTFGSGTRLTVV.

This sequence joins TRBV15 and TRBJ1-5; unclear D gene. The V gene lost 5 bases and the J gene lost 2 bases, with 10 bases spanning the gap. Germline-derived CDR1 and CDR2 are LNHNV and YYDKDF (reference sequence). The CDR3 runs to 14 residues. The CDR3, as DNA: TGTGCCACCAGCTCAGAATTTGGCAATCAGCCCCAGCATTTT. Protein product: CATSSEFGNQPQHF.

This clone was observed a handful of times. V gene TRBV21-1 combines with J gene TRBJ2-7. TRBV21-1 constitutes a pseudogene. The CDR3 contains 16 residues. In DNA, the CDR3 is TGTGCCAGCAGCAAAGCAATGCCCGAAAGCTCCTACGAGCAGTACTTC. It specifies CASSKAMPESSYEQYF.

The rearrangement joins TRBV29-1 to TRBJ2-4, with D unresolved. Germline assignment: CDR1 SQVTM and CDR2 ANQGSEA. The V gene lost 6 bases and the J gene lost 0 bases, with 12 bases spanning the gap. This CDR3 contains 14 residues. The CDR3 DNA sequence: TGCAGCGTCCGTACAGTGATAGCCAAAAACATTCAGTACTTC. Protein: CSVRTVIAKNIQYF.